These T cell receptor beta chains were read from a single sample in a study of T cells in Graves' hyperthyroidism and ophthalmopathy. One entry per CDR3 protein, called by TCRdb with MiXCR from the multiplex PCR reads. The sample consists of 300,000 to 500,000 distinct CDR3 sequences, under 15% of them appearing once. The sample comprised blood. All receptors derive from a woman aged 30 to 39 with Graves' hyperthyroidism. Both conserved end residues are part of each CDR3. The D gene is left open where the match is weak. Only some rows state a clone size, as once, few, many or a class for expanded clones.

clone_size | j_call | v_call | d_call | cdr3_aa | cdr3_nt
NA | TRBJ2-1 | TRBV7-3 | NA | CASSRGQSYEQFF | TGTGCCAGCAGCCGCGGACAGAGCTACGAGCAGTTCTTC
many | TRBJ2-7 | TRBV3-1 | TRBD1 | CASSQDTGTGNYEQYF | TGTGCCAGCAGCCAAGATACGGGGACAGGGAACTACGAGCAGTACTTC
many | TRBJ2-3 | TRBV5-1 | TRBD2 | CASSLYLGLPNTDTQYF | TGCGCCAGCAGCCTCTACTTGGGACTACCGAACACAGATACGCAGTATTTT
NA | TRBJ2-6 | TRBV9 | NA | CASSVESGASSGANVLTF | TGTGCCAGCAGCGTAGAGTCAGGGGCGAGCTCTGGGGCCAACGTCCTGACTTTC
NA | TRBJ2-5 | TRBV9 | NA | CASSRGLAPPGVETQYF | TGTGCCAGCAGCAGGGGGTTAGCACCCCCAGGAGTAGAGACCCAGTACTTC
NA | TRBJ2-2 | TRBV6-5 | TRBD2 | CASSYSVREGDTGELFF | TGTGCCAGCAGTTACTCGGTCCGGGAGGGTGACACCGGGGAGCTGTTTTTT
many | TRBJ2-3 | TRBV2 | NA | CASSASSADTQYF | TGTGCCAGCAGTGCCTCTAGCGCAGATACGCAGTATTTT
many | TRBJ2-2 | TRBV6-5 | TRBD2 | CASSYSGLAGGGLFF | TGTGCCAGCAGTTACTCGGGACTAGCGGGGGGCGGGCTGTTTTTT
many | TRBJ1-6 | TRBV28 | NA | CASSLSPLVMSSYNSPLHF | TGTGCCAGCAGTTTATCTCCTTTGGTTATGAGCTCCTATAATTCACCCCTCCACTTT
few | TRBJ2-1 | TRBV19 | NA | CAAGRSSYNEQFF | TGTGCCGCCGGGCGGAGCTCCTACAATGAGCAGTTCTTC
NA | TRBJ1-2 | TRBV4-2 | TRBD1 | CASSQDGTVPYGYTF | TGTGCCAGCAGCCAGGATGGGACAGTCCCATATGGCTACACCTTC
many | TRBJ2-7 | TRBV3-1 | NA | CASSQITSESYSYEQYF | TGTGCCAGCAGCCAAATTACGAGCGAATCATACTCCTACGAGCAGTACTTC
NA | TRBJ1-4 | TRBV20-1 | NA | CSTGLANEKLFF | TGCAGTACAGGGCTAGCTAATGAAAAACTGTTTTTT
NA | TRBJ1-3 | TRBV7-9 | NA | CASSLGRTSGNTIYF | TGTGCCAGCAGCTTAGGTCGCACCTCTGGAAACACCATATATTTT
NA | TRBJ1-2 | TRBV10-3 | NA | CAISESTDRRPGYTF | TGTGCCATCAGTGAGTCTACTGACAGGAGACCTGGCTACACCTTC
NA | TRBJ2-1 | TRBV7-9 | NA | CASSPREAPYNEQFF | TGTGCCAGCAGCCCAAGGGAAGCTCCCTACAATGAGCAGTTCTTC
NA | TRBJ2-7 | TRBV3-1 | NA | CASSLGGRDGGKQYF | TGTGCCAGCAGCTTGGGGGGCAGGGATGGAGGCAAGCAGTACTTC
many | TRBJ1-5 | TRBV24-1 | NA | CATSDYNQPQHF | TGTGCCACCAGTGATTATAATCAGCCCCAGCATTTT
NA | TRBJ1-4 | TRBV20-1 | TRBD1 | CSATGQGTPGVAKLFF | TGCAGTGCTACGGGACAGGGAACCCCAGGGGTTGCAAAACTGTTTTTT
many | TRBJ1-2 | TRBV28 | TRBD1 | CASSPSGGGYGYGYTF | TGTGCCAGCAGTCCCTCAGGGGGCGGGTATGGCTATGGCTACACCTTC
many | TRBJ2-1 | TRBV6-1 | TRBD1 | CASSCPDSGQGNNEQFF | TGTGCCAGCAGTTGCCCAGATTCGGGACAGGGGAACAATGAGCAGTTCTTC
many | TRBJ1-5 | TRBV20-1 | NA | CSAEGSNQPQHF | TGCAGTGCCGAGGGGAGCAATCAGCCCCAGCATTTT
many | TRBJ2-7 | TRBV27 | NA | CASSGGTPFSYEQYF | TGTGCCAGCAGTGGGGGGACCCCTTTCTCCTACGAGCAGTACTTC
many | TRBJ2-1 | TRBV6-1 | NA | CASSSGQINEQFF | TGTGCCAGCAGTTCAGGACAGATCAATGAGCAGTTCTTC
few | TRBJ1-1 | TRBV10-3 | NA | CAIRSDRLNTEAFF | TGTGCCATCAGGTCGGACAGACTGAACACTGAAGCTTTCTTT
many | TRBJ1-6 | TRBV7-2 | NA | CASSSGSSYNSPLHF | TGTGCCAGCAGCTCCGGAAGCTCCTATAATTCACCCCTCCACTTT
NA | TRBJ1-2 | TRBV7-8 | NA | CASSLAMGNYGYTF | TGTGCCAGCAGCTTAGCTATGGGCAACTATGGCTACACCTTC
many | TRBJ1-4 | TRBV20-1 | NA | CSARGEKLFF | TGCAGTGCTAGGGGAGAAAAACTGTTTTTT
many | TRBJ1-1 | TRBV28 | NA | CASSFTDSTEAFF | TGTGCCAGCAGTTTCACCGACAGCACTGAAGCTTTCTTT
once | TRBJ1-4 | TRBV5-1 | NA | CASSPREPATNEKLFF | TGCGCCAGCAGCCCCAGGGAACCTGCAACTAATGAAAAACTGTTTTTT
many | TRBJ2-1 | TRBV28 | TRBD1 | CASSFRDRGRNEQFF | TGTGCCAGCAGTTTCCGGGACAGGGGACGGAATGAGCAGTTCTTC